This TCR beta chain was sequenced for a study of cytomegalovirus exposure and HLA in healthy donors. The primer mix had 60 Vbeta and 13 Jbeta primers. Using immunoSEQ multiplex PCR, the repertoire was profiled, and TCRdb retains in-frame clones only, with some absent. The top ten hold 2.9% of the sample, which has around 130,000 clones, 75% seen once. Trimming removed 5 bases from V and 2 bases from J, with 9 bases in between. From germline, CDR1 is SGHVS and CDR2 FQNEAQ. The CDR3 is 14 residues long. Broader study findings: Earlier findings revealed that most TCR beta V segments proved productive either about 87% or about 30% of the time. Testing in vitro showed a few CMV-associated chains specific for CMV antigens. Looking again later, the authors saw that most CMV-associated TCR beta chains seemed HLA-restricted.

For this clone: The antigen remains unidentified.

The sequenced sample consisted of PBMCs. The chain is built from TRBV7-8 and TRBJ1-4; no definite D call. This sequence originates from a middle-aged woman in good health and CMV-seropositive. CDR3 nucleotides: TGTGCCAGCAGCCGAGGGAGGACTAATGAAAAACTGTTTTTT. Its protein is CASSRGRTNEKLFF. Based on the CDR3 plus reference TRBV7-8 and TRBJ1-4, the full variable domain is GAGVSQSPRYKVAKRGQDVALRCDPISGHVSLFWYQQALGQGPEFLTYFQNEAQLDKSGLPSDRFFAERPEGSVSTLKIQRTQQEDSAVYLCASSRGRTNEKLFFGSGTQLSVL.